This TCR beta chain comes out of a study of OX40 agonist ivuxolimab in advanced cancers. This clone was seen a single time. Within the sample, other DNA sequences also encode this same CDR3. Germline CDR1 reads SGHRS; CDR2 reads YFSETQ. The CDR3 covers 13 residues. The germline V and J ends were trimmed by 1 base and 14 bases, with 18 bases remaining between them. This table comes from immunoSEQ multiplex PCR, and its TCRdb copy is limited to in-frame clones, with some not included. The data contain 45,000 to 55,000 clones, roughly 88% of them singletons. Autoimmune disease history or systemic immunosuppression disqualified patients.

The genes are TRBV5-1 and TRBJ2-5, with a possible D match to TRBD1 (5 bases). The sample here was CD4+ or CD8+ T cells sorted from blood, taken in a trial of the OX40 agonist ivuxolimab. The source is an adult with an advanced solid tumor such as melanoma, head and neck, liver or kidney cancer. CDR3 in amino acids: CASSLKDLSQGYF. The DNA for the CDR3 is TGCGCCAGCAGCTTGAAGGACCTTTCCCAGGGATACTTC.